This TCR beta chain was retrieved from a study of T cell responses to AZD1222 COVID-19 vaccine. Profiling relied on immunoSEQ multiplex PCR, and the TCRdb table lists in-frame clones only, not all of them. The sample contains fewer than 85,000 clones, approximately 90% of which appear only once. Germline-derived CDR1 and CDR2 are SGHDN and FVKESK. This CDR3 has 14 amino acids. V was pared by 0 bases and J by 4 bases, with 9 bases between. A note on this clone: What it binds is unknown.

Broader study findings: The donors showed a predominance of white British ancestry and of females, with possible underestimation of clonal diversity.

The clonotype originates from an adult who received the MenACWY meningococcal vaccine as a control. V gene TRBV14 combines with J gene TRBJ1-2; D unclear. Sequencing was performed on peripheral blood, taken 28 days after the second dose of the MenACWY control vaccine. In nucleotides, the CDR3 is TGTGCCAGCAGCCAAGATAGCGGAGGCTATGGCTACACCTTC. Its translation: CASSQDSGGYGYTF. The complete variable domain, with remaining parts taken from reference TRBV14 and TRBJ1-2, reads EAGVTQFPSHSVIEKGQTVTLRCDPISGHDNLYWYRRVMGKEIKFLLHFVKESKQDESGMPNNRFLAERTGGTYSTLKVQPAELEDSGVYFCASSQDSGGYGYTFGSGTRLTVV.